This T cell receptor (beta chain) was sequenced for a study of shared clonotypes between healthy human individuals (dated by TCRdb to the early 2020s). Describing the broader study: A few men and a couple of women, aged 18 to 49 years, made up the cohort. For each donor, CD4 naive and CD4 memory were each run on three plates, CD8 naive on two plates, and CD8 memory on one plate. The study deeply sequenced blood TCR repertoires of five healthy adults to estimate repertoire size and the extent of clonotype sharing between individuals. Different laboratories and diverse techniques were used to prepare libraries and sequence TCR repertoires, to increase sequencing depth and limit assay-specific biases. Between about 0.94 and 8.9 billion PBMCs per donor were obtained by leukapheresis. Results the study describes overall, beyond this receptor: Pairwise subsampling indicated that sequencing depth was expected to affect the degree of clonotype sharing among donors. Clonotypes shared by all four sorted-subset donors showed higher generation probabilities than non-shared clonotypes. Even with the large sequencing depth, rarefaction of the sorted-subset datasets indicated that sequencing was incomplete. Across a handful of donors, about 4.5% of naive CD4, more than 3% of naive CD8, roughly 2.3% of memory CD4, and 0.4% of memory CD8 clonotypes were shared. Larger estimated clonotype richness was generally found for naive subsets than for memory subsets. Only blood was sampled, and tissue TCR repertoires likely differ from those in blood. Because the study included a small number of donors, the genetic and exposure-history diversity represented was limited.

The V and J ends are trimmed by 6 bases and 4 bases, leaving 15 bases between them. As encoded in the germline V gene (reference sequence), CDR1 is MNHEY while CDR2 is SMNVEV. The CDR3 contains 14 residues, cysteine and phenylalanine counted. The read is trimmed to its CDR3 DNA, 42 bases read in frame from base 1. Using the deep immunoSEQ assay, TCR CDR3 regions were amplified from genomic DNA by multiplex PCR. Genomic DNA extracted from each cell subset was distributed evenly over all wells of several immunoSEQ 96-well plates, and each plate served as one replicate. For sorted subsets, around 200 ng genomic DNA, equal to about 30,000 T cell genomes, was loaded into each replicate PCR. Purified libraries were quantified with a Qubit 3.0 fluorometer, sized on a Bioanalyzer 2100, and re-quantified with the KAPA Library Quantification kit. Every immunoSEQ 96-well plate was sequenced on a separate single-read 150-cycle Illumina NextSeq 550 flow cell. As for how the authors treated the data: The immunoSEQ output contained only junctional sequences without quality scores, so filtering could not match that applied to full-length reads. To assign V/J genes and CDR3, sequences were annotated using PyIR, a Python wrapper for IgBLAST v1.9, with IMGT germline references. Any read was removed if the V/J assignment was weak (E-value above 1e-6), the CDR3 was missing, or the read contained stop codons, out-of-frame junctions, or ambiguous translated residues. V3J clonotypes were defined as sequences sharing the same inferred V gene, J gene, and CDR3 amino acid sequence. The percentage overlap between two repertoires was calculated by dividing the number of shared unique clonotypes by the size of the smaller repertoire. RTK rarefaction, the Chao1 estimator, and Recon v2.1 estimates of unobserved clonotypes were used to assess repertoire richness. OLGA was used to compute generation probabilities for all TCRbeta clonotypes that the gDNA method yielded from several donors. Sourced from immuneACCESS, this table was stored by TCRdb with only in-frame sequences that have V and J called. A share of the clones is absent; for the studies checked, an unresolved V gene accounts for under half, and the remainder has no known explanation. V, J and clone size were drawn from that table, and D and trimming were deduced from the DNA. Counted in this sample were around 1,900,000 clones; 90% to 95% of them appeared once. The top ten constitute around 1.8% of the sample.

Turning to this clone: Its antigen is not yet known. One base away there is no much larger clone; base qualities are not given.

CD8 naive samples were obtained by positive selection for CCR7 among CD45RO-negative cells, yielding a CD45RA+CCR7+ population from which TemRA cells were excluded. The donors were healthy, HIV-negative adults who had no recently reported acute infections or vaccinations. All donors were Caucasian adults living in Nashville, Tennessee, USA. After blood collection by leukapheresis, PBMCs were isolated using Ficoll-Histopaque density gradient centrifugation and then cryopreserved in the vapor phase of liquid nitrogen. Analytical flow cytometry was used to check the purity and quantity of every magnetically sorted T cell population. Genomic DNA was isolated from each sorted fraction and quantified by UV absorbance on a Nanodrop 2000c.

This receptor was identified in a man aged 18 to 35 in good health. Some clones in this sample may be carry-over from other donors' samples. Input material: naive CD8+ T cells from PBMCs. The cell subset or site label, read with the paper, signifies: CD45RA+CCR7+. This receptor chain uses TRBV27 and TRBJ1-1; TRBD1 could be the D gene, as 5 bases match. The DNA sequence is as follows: TGTGCCAGCAGCGCGGGACTGACGGCCACTGAAGCTTTCTTT. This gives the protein CASSAGLTATEAFF.